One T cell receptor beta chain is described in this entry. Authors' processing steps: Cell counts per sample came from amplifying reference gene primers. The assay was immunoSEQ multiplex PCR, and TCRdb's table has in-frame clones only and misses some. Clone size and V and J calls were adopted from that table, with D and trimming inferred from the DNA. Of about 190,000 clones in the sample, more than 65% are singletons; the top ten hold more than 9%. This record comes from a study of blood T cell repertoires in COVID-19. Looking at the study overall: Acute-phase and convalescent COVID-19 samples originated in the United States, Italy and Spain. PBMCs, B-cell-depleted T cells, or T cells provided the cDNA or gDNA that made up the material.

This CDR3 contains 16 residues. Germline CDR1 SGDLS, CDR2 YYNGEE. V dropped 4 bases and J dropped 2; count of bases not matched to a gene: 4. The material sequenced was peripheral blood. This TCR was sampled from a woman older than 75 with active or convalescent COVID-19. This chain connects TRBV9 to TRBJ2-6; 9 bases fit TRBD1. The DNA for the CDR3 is TGTGCCAGCAGCCCACAGGGGGCTCCTGGGGCCAACGTCCTGACTTTC. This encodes CASSPQGAPGANVLTF.